The 31 T cell receptor beta chains below were found in one sample sequenced in a study of blood T cell repertoires in COVID-19. This table comes from immunoSEQ multiplex PCR, and its TCRdb copy is limited to in-frame clones, with some not included. This sample carries 80,000 to 95,000 clones, about 79% of them seen once, and the ten largest clones take about 4%. Sequenced input: peripheral blood. Receptors were obtained from a woman between 45 and 60 years old with acute or convalescent COVID-19.

V is TRBV20-1 and J is TRBJ1-1, with no clear D. The CDR3 totals 15 residues. Trimming pared 3 bases from V and 0 bases from J, leaving 14 bases between. Germline CDR1 is DFQATT and CDR2 is SNEGSKA (reference sequence). The CDR3 region has the DNA TGCAGTGCTAGTGGGCAGTTCAACATGAACACTGAAGCTTTCTTT. Its protein is CSASGQFNMNTEAFF.

The CDR3 here is CASSLGQGGVGNTIYF. The CDR3 coding sequence is TGTGCCAGCAGCCTTGGACAGGGAGGGGTTGGAAACACCATATATTTT. The chain employs TRBV6-6 and TRBJ1-3; 8 bases are shared with TRBD1. Trimming at V came to 6 bases and at J to 3 bases, leaving 10 bases not matched to a gene. CDR3 size: 16 residues. The germline V gene has CDR1 MNHNY and CDR2 SVGAGI (reference sequence).

The V call is TRBV9, the J call TRBJ1-1, with 8 nucleotides matching TRBD1. The CDR3 is 16 residues long. Looked up from germline, CDR1 is SGDLS and CDR2 is YYNGEE. The junction had 10 bases not matched to a gene; V was cut back by 5 bases and J by 1 base. The CDR3 protein is CASSTSLQGGNTEAFF. The CDR3 DNA is TGTGCCAGCAGTACCTCCTTACAGGGGGGGAACACTGAAGCTTTCTTT.

The rearrangement links TRBV4-3 to TRBJ2-2; perhaps TRBD2 as D (7 bases). V shed 0 bases and J shed 14 bases, with 16 bases lying between them. This CDR3 is built from 14 residues. Germline V CDR1 and CDR2: LGHNA, YSLEER. CDR3 in DNA: TGCGCCAGCAGCCAAGAAGGGGGGGCCTTCACTCTGTTTTTT. This codes for CASSQEGGAFTLFF.

The chain joins TRBV7-9 to TRBJ2-7, with D possibly matching TRBD2 (6 bases). Trimming took 5 bases from V and 11 from J, leaving 13 bases between them. Germline CDR1 is SEHNR and CDR2 is FQNEAQ (reference sequence). The CDR3 loop spans 11 amino acids. DNA for the CDR3: TGTGCCAGCAGCGCGCGGGGAAAGGAGTACTTC. Translation: CASSARGKEYF. Looking up the rest from reference TRBV7-9 and TRBJ2-7 gives the full variable domain: DTGVSQNPRHKITKRGQNVTFRCDPISEHNRLYWYRQTLGQGPEFLTYFQNEAQLEKSRLLSDRFSAERPKGSFSTLEIQRTEQGDSAMYLCASSARGKEYFGPGTRLTVT.

This clone has just a few counts. The chain couples TRBV6-5 to TRBJ2-7; D is possibly TRBD2 (6 bases). CDR1 and CDR2 from the germline V gene are MNHEY and SVGAGI. V gave up 8 bases and J gave up 2 bases, with 16 bases separating them. This CDR3 is built from 14 residues. This CDR3 is CASWSGTPPYEQYF. Written as DNA, the CDR3 is TGTGCCAGCTGGTCCGGGACTCCTCCCTACGAGCAGTACTTC.

V gene TRBV11-2 combines with J gene TRBJ1-4; 8 nucleotides agree with TRBD1. Trimming removed 1 base from V and 6 bases from J; junction bases left unmatched: 7. Germline values: CDR1 SGHAT, CDR2 FQNNGV. The CDR3 sequence is 16 residues long. CDR3 bases: TGTGCCAGCAGCTTAGGACAGGGGCTGTTCTATGAAAAACTGTTTTTT. As protein: CASSLGQGLFYEKLFF.

The chain links TRBV28 to TRBJ2-6; D unresolved. This CDR3 is 12 amino acids long. V dropped 8 bases and J dropped 1 base, with 3 bases sitting between them. Germline V gene sequence: CDR1 MDHEN, CDR2 SYDVKM. CDR3 loop: CASRSGANVLTF. The CDR3 DNA is TGTGCCAGCCGGTCTGGGGCCAACGTCCTGACTTTC. Based on the CDR3 plus reference TRBV28 and TRBJ2-6, the full variable domain is DVKVTQSSRYLVKRTGEKVFLECVQDMDHENMFWYRQDPGLGLRLIYFSYDVKMKEKGDIPEGYSVSREKKERFSLILESASTNQTSMYLCASRSGANVLTFGAGSRLTVL.

The chain is built from TRBV4-2 and TRBJ1-4; TRBD1 matches 9 bases. The ends lost 1 base at V and 8 bases at J; junction bases unmatched: 11. Germline V gives CDR1 LGHNA, CDR2 YNFKEQ. The CDR3 is 17 residues long. This CDR3 is CASSQAGQGGGGEKLFF. The CDR3 DNA sequence: TGTGCCAGCAGCCAAGCGGGACAGGGTGGGGGAGGAGAAAAACTGTTTTTT.

This clone was observed a handful of times. DNA for the CDR3: TGTGCCACCAGTTCAGGCGGGGAGCTGTTTTTT. Amino acids: CATSSGGELFF. The rearrangement links TRBV24-1 to TRBJ2-2, with D hard to call. This CDR3 is built from 11 residues. Germline assignment: CDR1 KGHDR and CDR2 SFDVKD. Trimming removed 6 bases from V and 7 bases from J, with 5 bases in between.

The chain uses TRBV7-2 and TRBJ1-5, with D uncertain. Germline CDR1 reads SGHTA; CDR2 reads FQGNSA. The CDR3 spans 15 residues. Trimming removed 5 bases at V and 2 bases at J, with 13 bases between. Here the CDR3 reads CASSQSPSRNQPQHF. CDR3 in DNA: TGTGCCAGCAGCCAAAGCCCGAGTCGCAATCAGCCCCAGCATTTT.

The chain combines TRBV28 with TRBJ2-7; TRBD2 matches at 7 bases. Germline values: CDR1 MDHEN, CDR2 SYDVKM. J gave up 1 base and V 5 bases, and 14 bases lay outside the gene matches. The CDR3 has 17 amino acids. The CDR3 nucleotides read TGTGCCAGCAGTCCCCGGGATCGCGGGGGAGTTTCCTACGAGCAGTACTTC. This encodes CASSPRDRGGVSYEQYF.

The chain employs TRBV6-5 and TRBJ2-3; no reliable D call. Trimming removed 8 bases from V and 2 bases from J, with 14 bases in between. CDR1 and CDR2 (germline): MNHEY, SVGAGI. The CDR3 sequence is 14 residues long. The CDR3 is CASGIHGYTDTQYF. The CDR3 DNA reads as TGTGCCAGCGGAATCCACGGGTACACAGATACGCAGTATTTT.

This chain connects TRBV29-1 to TRBJ2-3; D not certain. Deletions cut 4 bases from V and 0 bases from J, with 5 bases between. Per germline, CDR1 SQVTM and CDR2 ANQGSEA. The CDR3 sequence is 12 residues long. CDR3 region: CSVVASTDTQYF. Written as DNA, the CDR3 is TGCAGCGTTGTGGCTAGCACAGATACGCAGTATTTT.

The chain carries TRBV20-1 and TRBJ2-1; no clear D. The CDR3 consists of 16 residues. CDR1 and CDR2 (germline): DFQATT, SNEGSKA (reference sequence). V lost 3 bases and J 0 bases, leaving 15 bases between the germline ends. CDR3 amino acids: CSASRALSSSYNEQFF. The CDR3 DNA is TGCAGTGCTAGTCGAGCTCTCTCTAGCTCCTACAATGAGCAGTTCTTC.

This rearrangement joins TRBV19 to TRBJ2-5, with D possibly matching TRBD2 (6 bases). CDR1 is LNHDA, CDR2 SQIVND, per germline (reference sequence). V was shortened by 6 bases and J by 5 bases, with 10 bases between the two germline ends. The CDR3 extends over 12 amino acids. The CDR3, as DNA: TGTGCCAGTAGCCCCCGGGGGGAGACCCAGTACTTC. Its translation: CASSPRGETQYF.

V is TRBV19 and J is TRBJ1-5; 10 bases are shared with TRBD1. This CDR3 has 15 residues. Trimming removed 8 bases from V and 1 base from J; junction bases left unmatched: 5. CDR1 LNHDA and CDR2 SQIVND come from the germline V gene (reference sequence). DNA of the CDR3: TGTGCCAGTGACAGGGGGCGCACAAGCAATCAGCCCCAGCATTTT. This encodes CASDRGRTSNQPQHF. Variable domain in full (rest from reference TRBV19 and TRBJ1-5): DGGITQSPKYLFRKEGQNVTLSCEQNLNHDAMYWYRQDPGQGLRLIYYSQIVNDFQKGDIAEGYSVSREKKESFPLTVTSAQKNPTAFYLCASDRGRTSNQPQHFGDGTRLSIL.

V usage is TRBV9 and J usage is TRBJ2-2; D might be TRBD2 (5 bases). V gave up 0 bases and J gave up 6 bases, with 9 bases separating them. Germline V gives CDR1 SGDLS, CDR2 YYNGEE. This CDR3 has 14 amino acids. This CDR3 is CASSVAAAPGELFF. The CDR3 DNA is TGTGCCAGCAGCGTAGCAGCGGCTCCCGGGGAGCTGTTTTTT.

The rearrangement joins TRBV6-6 to TRBJ2-2; possibly TRBD1 for D (5 bases). Germline lookup yields CDR1 MNHNY and CDR2 SVGAGI (reference sequence). Trimming shortened V by 4 bases and J by 6 bases, and 15 bases separated the two germline ends. CDR3 size: 15 residues. CDR3 coding DNA: TGTGCCAGCAGTTCAACCACGGCAGGGCCCGGGGAGCTGTTTTTT. It specifies CASSSTTAGPGELFF.

The CDR3 is CASSSPRQGVAEAFF. DNA for the CDR3: TGTGCCAGCAGTTCCCCCAGGCAGGGTGTAGCTGAAGCTTTCTTT. The chain recombines TRBV28 with TRBJ1-1; D may be TRBD1 (5 bases). V was pared by 4 bases and J by 6 bases, with 18 bases between. Germline V gene data show CDR1 as MDHEN and CDR2 as SYDVKM. This CDR3 region has 15 residues.

The rearrangement uses TRBV20-1 and TRBJ2-5; D remains unclear. V lost 1 base and J lost 5, with 5 bases in between. The CDR3 is made up of 11 amino acids. Germline CDR1 reads DFQATT; CDR2 reads SNEGSKA (reference sequence). The CDR3 loop reads CSARVIETQYF. The CDR3 nucleotides are TGCAGTGCTAGAGTAATCGAGACCCAGTACTTC.

This chain joins TRBV12-3 or TRBV12-4 and TRBJ2-7; 8 nucleotides align to TRBD2. Trimming cost V 3 bases and J 5 bases; bases outside gene matches: 3. This CDR3 has 13 residues. The CDR3 loop reads CASSLLAGNEQYF. CDR3 coding DNA: TGTGCCAGCAGTTTGTTAGCGGGGAACGAGCAGTACTTC.

CDR3 sequence: CASSYDRGASGTDTQYF. Written as DNA, the CDR3 is TGTGCCAGCAGCTACGACCGGGGGGCATCGGGCACAGATACGCAGTATTTT. The rearrangement links TRBV7-2 to TRBJ2-3; D is perhaps TRBD2 (7 bases). Germline assignment: CDR1 SGHTA and CDR2 FQGNSA. The CDR3 has 17 residues. V lost 4 bases, J lost 1 base, and 18 bases lay in between.

The V gene is TRBV15, the J gene TRBJ2-7, with TRBD1 matching 7 bases. Germline-derived CDR1 and CDR2 are LNHNV and YYDKDF (reference sequence). The J segment lost 1 base and the V segment lost 0 bases, leaving 3 bases of the junction unmatched. The CDR3 extends over 15 amino acids. DNA of the CDR3: TGTGCCACCAGCAGAGAAGGACAGGAGTCCTACGAGCAGTACTTC. Its protein product is CATSREGQESYEQYF.

The rearrangement joins TRBV30 to TRBJ1-3; 7 bases map to TRBD1. The germline CDR1 and CDR2 sequences are GTSNPN and SVGIG (reference sequence). V dropped 1 base and J dropped 4; count of bases not matched to a gene: 4. The CDR3 has 14 amino acids. CDR3 amino acids: CAWSATGVGNTIYF. The CDR3, as DNA: TGTGCCTGGAGTGCTACAGGGGTCGGAAACACCATATATTTT.

The chain links TRBV19 to TRBJ1-6; 7 nucleotides match TRBD1. The V segment lost 4 bases and the J segment 6 bases; nucleotides outside the gene matches: 3. Germline V lookup: CDR1 LNHDA, CDR2 SQIVND (reference sequence). CDR3 length: 14 residues. CDR3 in DNA: TGTGCCAGTAGTACGGGACAGCCTAATTCACCCCTCCACTTT. Translation gives CASSTGQPNSPLHF.

The rearrangement uses TRBV6-2 or TRBV6-3 and TRBJ1-2; the match to TRBD1 covers 8 bases. Trimming cost V 4 bases and J 7 bases; bases outside gene matches: 5. Germline-derived CDR1 and CDR2 are MNHEY and SVGEGT. CDR3 size: 13 residues. CDR3 amino acids: CASSSDRGFGYTF. CDR3 in DNA: TGTGCCAGCAGTTCTGACAGGGGATTTGGCTACACCTTC.

This clone was detected a few times. The J gene is TRBJ1-1, the V gene TRBV29-1; 8 nucleotides align to TRBD1. The CDR3 totals 12 residues. Germline CDR1 SQVTM, CDR2 ANQGSEA. J was trimmed by 4 bases and V by 4 bases; bases with no gene match: 2. CDR3 sequence (DNA): TGCAGCGTTGGGCAGGGGGCCACTGAAGCTTTCTTT. Its protein product is CSVGQGATEAFF.

This clone was seen repeatedly, ten times or more. V and J are TRBV5-1 and TRBJ1-1, with 7 bases identical to TRBD1. CDR3 length: 16 amino acids. The V gene's germline CDR1 is SGHRS and CDR2 YFSETQ. The trim removed 0 bases at V and 3 bases at J, leaving 8 bases unmatched. The CDR3 loop reads CASSLATGLMDTEAFF. Written as DNA, the CDR3 is TGCGCCAGCAGCTTGGCGACAGGGTTAATGGACACTGAAGCTTTCTTT.

The chain combines TRBV28 with TRBJ1-2; D may be TRBD1 (5 bases). There are 11 residues in the CDR3. V lost 4 bases to trimming and J lost 8 bases, with 8 bases between them. Germline assignment: CDR1 MDHEN and CDR2 SYDVKM. The CDR3 region has the DNA TGTGCCAGCAGTTGGCAGGGCGGCTACACCTTC. This encodes CASSWQGGYTF.

The chain couples TRBV28 to TRBJ2-5; 8 bases map to TRBD1. Trimming took 5 bases from V and 3 from J; bases not matched to a gene: 8. Germline V CDR1 and CDR2: MDHEN, SYDVKM. The CDR3 spans 15 residues. The CDR3 spells CASSRRTGLKETQYF. CDR3 bases: TGTGCCAGCAGTCGACGGACAGGGCTAAAAGAGACCCAGTACTTC. The full variable domain, with the rest looked up from reference TRBV28 and TRBJ2-5, is DVKVTQSSRYLVKRTGEKVFLECVQDMDHENMFWYRQDPGLGLRLIYFSYDVKMKEKGDIPEGYSVSREKKERFSLILESASTNQTSMYLCASSRRTGLKETQYFGPGTRLLVL.